Below are 24 T cell receptor beta chains sequenced from a single sample in a study of blood T cell repertoires in COVID-19. The data were produced by immunoSEQ multiplex PCR, yet TCRdb's version contains in-frame clones alone and is incomplete. This sample yields tens of thousands of clones, of which 85% to 90% are seen a single time; around 27% belongs to the top ten. The specimen was peripheral blood. The receptors derive from a human donor in a cohort sampled during active COVID-19.

This chain uses TRBV24-1 with TRBJ2-3; TRBD1 agrees at 9 bases. After removal of 3 bases from V and 5 bases from J, the junction contained 5 bases not matched to a gene. Looked up from germline, CDR1 is KGHDR and CDR2 is SFDVKD. CDR3 length: 15 residues. This CDR3 reads CATSDRTGVGDTQYF. The DNA for the CDR3 is TGTGCCACCAGTGATCGGACAGGGGTAGGAGATACGCAGTATTTT.

The chain couples TRBV9 to TRBJ2-3; D unresolved. The V and J ends lost 1 base and 5 bases respectively, with 11 bases between them. This CDR3 is 14 amino acids long. Germline V gene lookup returns CDR1 SGDLS and CDR2 YYNGEE. This CDR3 reads CASSVFSSGDTQYF. DNA for the CDR3: TGTGCCAGCAGCGTATTTAGCTCTGGAGATACGCAGTATTTT.

The rearrangement joins TRBV9 to TRBJ1-1, with D hard to call. The germline CDR1 and CDR2 sequences are SGDLS and YYNGEE. The CDR3 covers 13 residues. V lost 0 bases to trimming and J lost 2 bases, with 5 bases between them. In DNA, the CDR3 is TGTGCCAGCAGCGTAGCAGTCAACACTGAAGCTTTCTTT. Its protein product is CASSVAVNTEAFF.

V usage is TRBV29-1 and J usage is TRBJ2-5; a possible D gene is TRBD2 (6 bases). With 7 bases removed from V and 5 bases from J, the gap between germline ends came to 17 bases. Germline V lookup: CDR1 SQVTM, CDR2 ANQGSEA. This CDR3 comprises 13 residues. CDR3 residues: CSEGGGTGETQYF. The CDR3 region has the DNA TGCAGCGAAGGTGGAGGGACTGGGGAGACCCAGTACTTC. The variable domain in full, with the rest retrieved from reference TRBV29-1 and TRBJ2-5, is SAVISQKPSRDICQRGTSLTIQCQVDSQVTMMFWYRQQPGQSLTLIATANQGSEATYESGFVIDKFPISRPNLTFSTLTVSNMSPEDSSIYLCSEGGGTGETQYFGPGTRLLVL.

This clone was detected a few times. The rearrangement uses TRBV10-1 and TRBJ2-7; TRBD2 agrees at 9 bases. V gave up 3 bases and J gave up 3 bases; unmatched junction bases: 9. The CDR3 has 16 residues. CDR1 is WNHNN and CDR2 is SYGVQD in the germline V gene (reference sequence). CDR3 DNA sequence: TGCGCCAGCAGTGAACTGCAGGCGGGAGGGTTCTACGAGCAGTACTTC. It yields the protein CASSELQAGGFYEQYF.

The rearrangement links TRBV7-2 to TRBJ1-5; 9 nucleotides align to TRBD1. This CDR3 contains 16 residues. The ends lost 5 bases at V and 1 base at J; junction bases unmatched: 6. CDR1 is SGHTA and CDR2 is FQGNSA in the germline V gene. The DNA of the CDR3 is TGTGCCAGCAGCAAAACAGGGGGCAGAAGCAATCAGCCCCAGCATTTT. Amino acids: CASSKTGGRSNQPQHF. Full variable domain (remainder filled in from reference TRBV7-2 and TRBJ1-5): GAGVSQSPSNKVTEKGKDVELRCDPISGHTALYWYRQSLGQGLEFLIYFQGNSAPDKSGLPSDRFSAERTGGSVSTLTIQRTQQEDSAVYLCASSKTGGRSNQPQHFGDGTRLSIL.

This rearrangement joins TRBV20-1 to TRBJ1-1; no clear D gene. Trimming removed 3 bases at V and 2 bases at J, with 4 bases between. The CDR3 contains 11 residues. Germline loops: CDR1 DFQATT, CDR2 SNEGSKA (reference sequence). CDR3 nucleotides: TGCAGTGCTAGGGGCAACACTGAAGCTTTCTTT. Its translation is CSARGNTEAFF.

This clone appeared a single time. This chain links TRBV6-6 with TRBJ2-3, with 8 nucleotides matching TRBD1. The CDR3 spans 12 residues. Germline V gene data show CDR1 as MNHNY and CDR2 as SVGAGI (reference sequence). Trimming cost V 5 bases and J 14 bases; bases outside gene matches: 9. Here the CDR3 DNA reads TGTGCCAGCAGTCCAGGACAGGGCGAGAGGTATTTT. Protein: CASSPGQGERYF.

The chain is built from TRBV7-2 and TRBJ2-1; D might be TRBD2 (5 bases). The V and J ends lost 3 bases and 9 bases respectively, with 15 bases between them. Germline CDR1 SGHTA, CDR2 FQGNSA. The CDR3 has 14 residues. The CDR3 bases are TGTGCCAGCAGCTTGGGAGCGGTCTTCCCTGAGCAGTTCTTC. The encoded protein is CASSLGAVFPEQFF.

The rearrangement links TRBV9 to TRBJ1-2; D is unresolved. The CDR3 spans 13 residues. Germline V gives CDR1 SGDLS, CDR2 YYNGEE. Trimming removed 3 bases at V and 1 base at J, with 7 bases between. DNA of the CDR3: TGTGCCAGCAGCGCTCAGGTTAACTATGGCTACACCTTC. This codes for CASSAQVNYGYTF.

The chain recombines TRBV15 with TRBJ2-5, with TRBD2 matching over 10 bases. The CDR3 spans 15 residues. Germline assignment: CDR1 LNHNV and CDR2 YYDKDF (reference sequence). Trimming removed 3 bases from V and 4 bases from J; junction bases left unmatched: 5. CDR3 sequence (DNA): TGTGCCACCAGCAGGGAGTCTAGCGGGAGAGAGACCCAGTACTTC. As protein: CATSRESSGRETQYF.

The CDR3 here is CASTRGDRVNQPQHF. As DNA, the CDR3 is TGTGCCAGTACCCGAGGGGACAGGGTAAATCAGCCCCAGCATTTT. The chain is built from TRBV19 and TRBJ1-5, with 9 bases that match TRBD1. The germline gives CDR1 LNHDA, CDR2 SQIVND (reference sequence). The V gene end was trimmed by 7 bases and the J gene end by 4 bases; junction bases not matched to a gene: 8. The CDR3 runs 15 residues. Together with reference TRBV19 and TRBJ1-5, the CDR3 gives the full variable domain: DGGITQSPKYLFRKEGQNVTLSCEQNLNHDAMYWYRQDPGQGLRLIYYSQIVNDFQKGDIAEGYSVSREKKESFPLTVTSAQKNPTAFYLCASTRGDRVNQPQHFGDGTRLSIL.

In the case of this clone: Other DNA sequences of this sample code for an identical CDR3. The V gene is TRBV29-1, the J gene TRBJ2-1, with 11 bases lining up with TRBD1. Germline loops: CDR1 SQVTM, CDR2 ANQGSEA. The junction had 4 bases not matched to a gene; V was cut back by 6 bases and J by 9 bases. CDR3 length equals 12 residues. CDR3 DNA sequence: TGCAGCGTAGGGACAGGGGGAGGTGAGCAGTTCTTC. Translated: CSVGTGGGEQFF.

The chain employs TRBV9 and TRBJ2-5, with a weak D call TRBD1 (5 bases). The CDR3 length is 13 residues. V was clipped by 4 bases and J by 4 bases, with 11 bases between them. Germline assignment: CDR1 SGDLS and CDR2 YYNGEE. CDR3 sequence (DNA): TGTGCCAGCAGCACGAGGCAGGGAGAGACCCAGTACTTC. Encoded protein: CASSTRQGETQYF.

This chain connects TRBV6-2 or TRBV6-3 to TRBJ1-5; possibly TRBD1 for D (5 bases). V shed 2 bases and J shed 6 bases, with 14 bases lying between them. In germline, CDR1 is MNHEY, CDR2 SVGEGT. CDR3 length: 15 amino acids. The CDR3 nucleotides are TGTGCCAGCAGTTACGGCGGGGCAGGGCCTCAGCCCCAGCATTTT. Amino acid sequence: CASSYGGAGPQPQHF.

This clone was seen once. The rearrangement links TRBV9 to TRBJ2-5, with 9 bases matching TRBD1. V lost 2 bases, J lost 2 bases, and 7 bases stayed unmatched. Germline CDR1 and CDR2: SGDLS and YYNGEE. This CDR3 spans 16 amino acids. The chain's CDR3 is CASSVLTGGLQETQYF. In DNA form, the CDR3 reads TGTGCCAGCAGCGTGCTGACAGGGGGATTGCAAGAGACCCAGTACTTC.

The CDR3 region has the DNA TGTGCCAGCAGTGAAATGCCAGGGTACAGTAATTCACCCCTCCACTTT. This codes for CASSEMPGYSNSPLHF. V is TRBV6-1 and J is TRBJ1-6, with a possible D match to TRBD1 (5 bases). CDR1 is MNHNS and CDR2 is SASEGT in the germline V gene. Trimming took off 2 bases at V and 6 bases at J, with 14 bases between the two ends. There are 16 residues in the CDR3.

The J gene is TRBJ2-7, the V gene TRBV11-1, with 12 bases aligning to TRBD2. Germline V lookup: CDR1 SGHAT, CDR2 FQDESV (reference sequence). J gave up 3 bases and V 3 bases, and 6 bases lay outside the gene matches. The CDR3 loop spans 16 amino acids. The CDR3 reads CASSFHGLAGNYEQYF. CDR3 nucleotide sequence: TGTGCCAGCAGCTTTCATGGACTAGCGGGAAACTACGAGCAGTACTTC.

This clone was detected a few times. This sequence joins TRBV19 and TRBJ1-5; 7 bases align to TRBD1. CDR3 length equals 16 residues. CDR1 and CDR2 from the germline V gene are LNHDA and SQIVND (reference sequence). The trim removed 3 bases at V and 5 bases at J, leaving 10 bases unmatched. CDR3 nucleotide sequence: TGTGCCAGTAGTATTAGCTCAGGGGGTTCCGATCAGCCCCAGCATTTT. Its protein is CASSISSGGSDQPQHF.

The V gene is TRBV28, the J gene TRBJ1-1; D perhaps matches TRBD1 (5 bases). Trimming took off 4 bases at V and 7 bases at J, with 25 bases between the two ends. The CDR3 sequence is 17 residues long. Germline V gene sequence: CDR1 MDHEN, CDR2 SYDVKM. This chain's CDR3 is CASSSRMGPTFSIEAFF. The CDR3 DNA sequence: TGTGCCAGCAGTTCACGGATGGGGCCAACCTTCTCAATTGAAGCTTTCTTT.

This clone was seen a handful of times. The V and J genes are TRBV7-8 and TRBJ1-3; D is undetermined. The germline V gene has CDR1 SGHVS and CDR2 FQNEAQ. There are 17 residues in the CDR3. Trimming removed 6 bases at V and 4 bases at J, with 22 bases between. CDR3 sequence (DNA): TGTGCCAGCAGGGGGATCAGTGCGGGCTCCTTGGGAAACACCATATATTTT. Translation: CASRGISAGSLGNTIYF. Full variable domain (rest looked up from reference TRBV7-8 and TRBJ1-3): GAGVSQSPRYKVAKRGQDVALRCDPISGHVSLFWYQQALGQGPEFLTYFQNEAQLDKSGLPSDRFFAERPEGSVSTLKIQRTQQEDSAVYLCASRGISAGSLGNTIYFGEGSWLTVV.

The V call is TRBV5-1, the J call TRBJ1-6; D uncertain. Germline V gene data show CDR1 as SGHRS and CDR2 as YFSETQ. The CDR3 extends over 14 amino acids. V was trimmed by 0 bases and J by 5 bases, leaving 6 bases between them. CDR3: CASSLGTNNSPLHF. CDR3 nucleotides: TGCGCCAGCAGCTTGGGCACAAATAATTCACCCCTCCACTTT. Complete variable domain (other parts from reference TRBV5-1 and TRBJ1-6): KAGVTQTPRYLIKTRGQQVTLSCSPISGHRSVSWYQQTPGQGLQFLFEYFSETQRNKGNFPGRFSGRQFSNSRSEMNVSTLELGDSALYLCASSLGTNNSPLHFGNGTRLTVT.

This clone occurred once. This chain connects TRBV18 to TRBJ2-5; TRBD1 might be the D (6 bases). Trimming stripped 6 bases from V and 1 base from J, with 12 bases between. This CDR3 contains 14 residues. Germline V gives CDR1 KGHSH, CDR2 LQKENI. CDR3 sequence (DNA): TGTGCCAGCTCTACAGGGACCCTCCAAGAGACCCAGTACTTC. This sequence encodes CASSTGTLQETQYF.

The J gene is TRBJ1-4, the V gene TRBV5-4; 7 bases fit TRBD1. The CDR3 is made up of 14 amino acids. J gave up 5 bases and V 7 bases, and 8 bases lay outside the gene matches. The germline gives CDR1 SGHNT, CDR2 YYREEE (reference sequence). CDR3 in DNA: TGTGCCAGCGCCCCGGGACAGCAGAATGAAAAACTGTTTTTT. Amino acids: CASAPGQQNEKLFF.